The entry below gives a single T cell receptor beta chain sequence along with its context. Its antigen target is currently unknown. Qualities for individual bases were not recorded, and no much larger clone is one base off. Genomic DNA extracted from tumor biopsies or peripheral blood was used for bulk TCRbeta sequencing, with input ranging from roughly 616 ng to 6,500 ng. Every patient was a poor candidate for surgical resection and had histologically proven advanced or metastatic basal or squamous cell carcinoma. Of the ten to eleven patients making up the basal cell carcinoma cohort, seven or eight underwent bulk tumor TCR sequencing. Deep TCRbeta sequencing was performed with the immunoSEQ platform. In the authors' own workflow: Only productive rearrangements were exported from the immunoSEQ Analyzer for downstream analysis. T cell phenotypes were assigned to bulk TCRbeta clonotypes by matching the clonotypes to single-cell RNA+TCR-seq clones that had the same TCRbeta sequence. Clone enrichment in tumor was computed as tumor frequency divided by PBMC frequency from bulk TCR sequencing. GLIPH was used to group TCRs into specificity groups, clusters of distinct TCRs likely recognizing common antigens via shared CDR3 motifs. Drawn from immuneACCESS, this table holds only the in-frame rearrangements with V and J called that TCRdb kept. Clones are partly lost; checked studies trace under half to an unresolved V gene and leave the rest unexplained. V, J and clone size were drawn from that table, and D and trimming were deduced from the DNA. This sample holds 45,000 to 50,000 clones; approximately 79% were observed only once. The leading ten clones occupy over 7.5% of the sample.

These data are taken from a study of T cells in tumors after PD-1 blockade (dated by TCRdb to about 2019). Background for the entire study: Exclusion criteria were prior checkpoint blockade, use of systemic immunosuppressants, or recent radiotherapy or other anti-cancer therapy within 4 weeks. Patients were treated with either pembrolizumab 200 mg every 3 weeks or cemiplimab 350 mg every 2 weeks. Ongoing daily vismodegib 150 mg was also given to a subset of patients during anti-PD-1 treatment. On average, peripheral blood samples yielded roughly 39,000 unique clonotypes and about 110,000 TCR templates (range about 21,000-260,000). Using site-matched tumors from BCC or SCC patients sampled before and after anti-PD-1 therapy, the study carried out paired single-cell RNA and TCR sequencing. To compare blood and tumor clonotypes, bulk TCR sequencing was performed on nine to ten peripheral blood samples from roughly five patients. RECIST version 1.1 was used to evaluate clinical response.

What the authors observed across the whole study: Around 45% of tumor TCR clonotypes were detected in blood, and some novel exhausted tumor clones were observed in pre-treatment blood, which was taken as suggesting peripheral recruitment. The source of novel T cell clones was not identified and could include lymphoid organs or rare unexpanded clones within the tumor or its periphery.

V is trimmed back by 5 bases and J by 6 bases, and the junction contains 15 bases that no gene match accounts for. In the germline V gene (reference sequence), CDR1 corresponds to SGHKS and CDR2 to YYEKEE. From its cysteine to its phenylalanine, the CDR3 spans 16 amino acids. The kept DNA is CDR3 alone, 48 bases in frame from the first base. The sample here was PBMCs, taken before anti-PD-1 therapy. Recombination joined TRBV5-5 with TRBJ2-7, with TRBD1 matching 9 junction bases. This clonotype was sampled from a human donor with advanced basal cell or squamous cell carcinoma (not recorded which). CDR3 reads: CASRPTGDRAVREQYF. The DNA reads TGTGCCAGCAGACCGACAGGGGACAGGGCCGTCCGCGAGCAGTACTTC.